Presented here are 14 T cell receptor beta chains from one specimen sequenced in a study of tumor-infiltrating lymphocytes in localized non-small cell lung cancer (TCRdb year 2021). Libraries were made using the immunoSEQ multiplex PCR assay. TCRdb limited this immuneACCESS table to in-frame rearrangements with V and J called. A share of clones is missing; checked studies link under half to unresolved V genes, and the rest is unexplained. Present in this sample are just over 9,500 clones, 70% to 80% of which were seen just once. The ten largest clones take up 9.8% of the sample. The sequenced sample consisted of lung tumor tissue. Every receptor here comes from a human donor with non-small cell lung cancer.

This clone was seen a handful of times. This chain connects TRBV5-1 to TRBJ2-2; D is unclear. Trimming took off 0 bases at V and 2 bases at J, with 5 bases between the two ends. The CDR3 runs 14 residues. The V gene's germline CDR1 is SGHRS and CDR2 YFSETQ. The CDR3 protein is CASSLAANTGELFF. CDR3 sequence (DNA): TGCGCCAGCAGCTTGGCTGCCAACACCGGGGAGCTGTTTTTT. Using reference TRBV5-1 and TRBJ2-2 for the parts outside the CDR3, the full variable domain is KAGVTQTPRYLIKTRGQQVTLSCSPISGHRSVSWYQQTPGQGLQFLFEYFSETQRNKGNFPGRFSGRQFSNSRSEMNVSTLELGDSALYLCASSLAANTGELFFGEGSRLTVL.

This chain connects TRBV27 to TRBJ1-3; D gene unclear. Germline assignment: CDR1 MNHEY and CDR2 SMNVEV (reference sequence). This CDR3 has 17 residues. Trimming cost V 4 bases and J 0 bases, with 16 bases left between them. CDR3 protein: CASSSSASPYSGNTIYF. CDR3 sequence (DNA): TGTGCCAGCAGTTCAAGCGCGTCCCCTTACTCTGGAAACACCATATATTTT.

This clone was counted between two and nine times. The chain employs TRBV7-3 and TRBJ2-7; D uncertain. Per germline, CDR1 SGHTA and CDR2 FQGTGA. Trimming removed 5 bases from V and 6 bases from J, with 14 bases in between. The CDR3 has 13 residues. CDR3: CASSQAVGFEQYF. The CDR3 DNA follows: TGTGCCAGCAGCCAAGCAGTAGGGTTCGAGCAGTACTTC.

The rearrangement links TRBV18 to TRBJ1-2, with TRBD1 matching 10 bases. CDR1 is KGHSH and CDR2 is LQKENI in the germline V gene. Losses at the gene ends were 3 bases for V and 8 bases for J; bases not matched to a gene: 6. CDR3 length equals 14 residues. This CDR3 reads CASSPGGTGDGYTF. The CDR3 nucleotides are TGTGCCAGCTCACCGGGCGGGACAGGGGACGGCTACACCTTC.

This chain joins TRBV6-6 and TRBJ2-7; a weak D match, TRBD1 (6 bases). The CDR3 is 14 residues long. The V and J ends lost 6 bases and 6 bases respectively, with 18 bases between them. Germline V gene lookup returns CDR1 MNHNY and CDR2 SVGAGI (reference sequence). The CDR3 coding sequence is TGTGCCAGCAGCGAGATAGGGGGATATCGCGAGCAGTACTTC. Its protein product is CASSEIGGYREQYF.

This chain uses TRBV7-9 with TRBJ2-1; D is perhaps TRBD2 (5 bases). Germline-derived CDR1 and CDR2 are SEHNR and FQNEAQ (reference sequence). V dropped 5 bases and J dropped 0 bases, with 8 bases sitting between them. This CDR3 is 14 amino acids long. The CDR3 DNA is TGTGCCAGCAGCCCGGGGAGCTCCTACAATGAGCAGTTCTTC. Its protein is CASSPGSSYNEQFF.

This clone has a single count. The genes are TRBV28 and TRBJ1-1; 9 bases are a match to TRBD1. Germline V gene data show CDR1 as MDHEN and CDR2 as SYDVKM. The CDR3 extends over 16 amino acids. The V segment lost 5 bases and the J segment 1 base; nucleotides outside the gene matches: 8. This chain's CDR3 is CASSPAGDRANTEAFF. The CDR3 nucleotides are TGTGCCAGCAGTCCCGCCGGGGACAGGGCGAACACTGAAGCTTTCTTT.

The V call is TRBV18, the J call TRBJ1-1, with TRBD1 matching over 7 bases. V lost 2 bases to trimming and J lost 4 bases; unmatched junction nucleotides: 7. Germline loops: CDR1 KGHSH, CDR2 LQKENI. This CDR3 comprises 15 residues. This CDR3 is CASSPLGRGTTEAFF. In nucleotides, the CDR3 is TGTGCCAGCTCACCATTGGGCAGGGGGACCACTGAAGCTTTCTTT.

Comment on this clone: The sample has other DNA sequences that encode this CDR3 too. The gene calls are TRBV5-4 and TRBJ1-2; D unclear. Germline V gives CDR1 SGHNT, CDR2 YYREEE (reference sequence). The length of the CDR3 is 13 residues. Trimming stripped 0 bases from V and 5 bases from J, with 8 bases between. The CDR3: CASSLDGGYGYTF. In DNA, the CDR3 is TGTGCCAGCAGCTTGGACGGTGGTTATGGCTACACCTTC.

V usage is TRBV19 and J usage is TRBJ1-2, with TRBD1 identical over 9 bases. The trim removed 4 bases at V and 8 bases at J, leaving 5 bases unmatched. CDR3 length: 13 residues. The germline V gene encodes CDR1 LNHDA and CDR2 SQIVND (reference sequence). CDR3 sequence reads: CASSTGTGLGYTF. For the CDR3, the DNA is TGTGCCAGTAGTACGGGGACAGGGCTCGGCTACACCTTC.

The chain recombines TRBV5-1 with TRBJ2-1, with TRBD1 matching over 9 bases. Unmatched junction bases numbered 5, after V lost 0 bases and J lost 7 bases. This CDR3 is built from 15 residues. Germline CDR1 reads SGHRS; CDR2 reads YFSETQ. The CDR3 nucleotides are TGCGCCAGCAGCTTGGGCGGGACAGGGTGGAATGAGCAGTTCTTC. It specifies CASSLGGTGWNEQFF.

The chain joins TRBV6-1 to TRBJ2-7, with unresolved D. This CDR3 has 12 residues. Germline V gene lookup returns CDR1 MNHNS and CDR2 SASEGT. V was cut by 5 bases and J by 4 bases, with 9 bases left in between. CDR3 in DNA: TGTGCCAGCAGTTATCCAGATTACGAGCAGTACTTC. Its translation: CASSYPDYEQYF.

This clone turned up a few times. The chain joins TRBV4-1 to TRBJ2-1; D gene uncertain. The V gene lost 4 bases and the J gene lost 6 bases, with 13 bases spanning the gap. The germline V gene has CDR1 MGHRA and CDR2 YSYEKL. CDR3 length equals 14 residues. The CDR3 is CASSRQGERNEQFF. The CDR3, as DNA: TGCGCCAGCAGCCGACAAGGCGAACGCAATGAGCAGTTCTTC.

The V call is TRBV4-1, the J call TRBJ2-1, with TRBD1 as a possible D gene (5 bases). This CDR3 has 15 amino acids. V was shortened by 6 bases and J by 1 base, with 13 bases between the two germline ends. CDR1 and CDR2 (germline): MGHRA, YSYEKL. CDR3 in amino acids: CASRDGQLSYNEQFF. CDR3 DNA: TGCGCCAGCAGGGACGGACAATTATCCTACAATGAGCAGTTCTTC.